A single sample gave rise to the 21 T cell receptor beta chains below, sequenced in a study of OX40 agonist ivuxolimab in advanced cancers. The receptor library was made with the immunoSEQ multiplex PCR assay. Sourced from immuneACCESS, this table was stored by TCRdb with only in-frame sequences that have V and J called. A share of the clones is absent; for the studies checked, an unresolved V gene accounts for under half, and the remainder has no known explanation. Counted in this sample were 100,000 or so clones; 90% of them appeared once. The ten top clones hold approximately 0.3% of the sample. Source: CD4+ or CD8+ T cells sorted from blood, taken in a trial of the OX40 agonist ivuxolimab. Receptors were obtained from an adult with an advanced solid tumor such as melanoma, head and neck, liver or kidney cancer.

V usage is TRBV7-2 and J usage is TRBJ2-3; TRBD2 matches 10 bases. The ends lost 1 base at V and 6 bases at J; junction bases unmatched: 1. The CDR3 has 14 residues. The germline gives CDR1 SGHTA, CDR2 FQGNSA. The CDR3 DNA sequence: TGTGCCAGCAGCTTAGGTAGCGGGGGGGATACGCAGTATTTT. It specifies CASSLGSGGDTQYF.

The J gene is TRBJ2-5, the V gene TRBV19; 7 bases match TRBD2. J was trimmed by 7 bases and V by 3 bases; bases with no gene match: 8. The CDR3 covers 14 residues. CDR1 LNHDA and CDR2 SQIVND come from the germline V gene (reference sequence). The CDR3 coding sequence is TGTGCCAGTAGTATCTTGGCGGGAGATGTGACCCAGTACTTC. This codes for CASSILAGDVTQYF. The full variable domain, with the rest looked up from reference TRBV19 and TRBJ2-5, is DGGITQSPKYLFRKEGQNVTLSCEQNLNHDAMYWYRQDPGQGLRLIYYSQIVNDFQKGDIAEGYSVSREKKESFPLTVTSAQKNPTAFYLCASSILAGDVTQYFGPGTRLLVL.

CDR3: CASSLLAGRLAKNIQYF. The CDR3 DNA follows: TGTGCCAGCAGCTTACTAGCGGGAAGACTAGCCAAAAACATTCAGTACTTC. The rearrangement joins TRBV7-8 to TRBJ2-4; 9 bases are shared with TRBD2. The trim removed 2 bases at V and 0 bases at J, leaving 5 bases unmatched. CDR3 size: 17 residues. Germline CDR1 SGHVS, CDR2 FQNEAQ.

The V and J genes are TRBV11-1 and TRBJ2-1; 15 nucleotides agree with TRBD2. The germline CDR1 and CDR2 sequences are SGHAT and FQDESV (reference sequence). V lost 5 bases, J lost 8 bases, and 4 bases stayed unmatched. CDR3 length equals 15 residues. The CDR3 reads CASSPGLAGGHEQFF. In DNA form, the CDR3 reads TGTGCCAGCAGCCCGGGACTAGCGGGAGGCCATGAGCAGTTCTTC.

The V call is TRBV25-1, the J call TRBJ2-7, with TRBD1 identical over 8 bases. The CDR3 runs to 14 residues. J gave up 6 bases and V 4 bases, and 8 bases lay outside the gene matches. CDR1 and CDR2 (germline): MGHDK, SYGVNS. CDR3 in amino acids: CASSVPGGKREQYF. As DNA, the CDR3 is TGTGCCAGCAGTGTCCCAGGGGGCAAGCGCGAGCAGTACTTC.

The rearrangement joins TRBV19 to TRBJ2-5, with a possible D match to TRBD2 (6 bases). The CDR3 loop spans 18 amino acids. V was shortened by 0 bases and J by 2 bases, with 19 bases between the two germline ends. The germline V gene has CDR1 LNHDA and CDR2 SQIVND (reference sequence). CDR3 DNA sequence: TGTGCCAGTAGTATAGATCTGGCAGCCGGGACTCCACAAGAGACCCAGTACTTC. The encoded protein is CASSIDLAAGTPQETQYF.

The CDR3 region is CASSLRDRGTDTQYF. CDR3 nucleotide sequence: TGCGCCAGCAGTCTAAGGGACAGGGGTACAGATACGCAGTATTTT. The chain recombines TRBV4-3 with TRBJ2-3; TRBD1 matches 10 bases. Germline V CDR1 and CDR2: LGHNA, YSLEER. The CDR3 runs 15 residues. V lost 6 bases to trimming and J lost 3 bases; unmatched junction nucleotides: 6.

The rearrangement joins TRBV15 to TRBJ2-7; the match to TRBD1 covers 7 bases. This CDR3 region has 13 residues. The germline gives CDR1 LNHNV, CDR2 YYDKDF (reference sequence). The ends lost 0 bases at V and 7 bases at J; junction bases unmatched: 3. The CDR3 protein is CATSRDTGVEQYF. DNA for the CDR3: TGTGCCACCAGCAGAGATACAGGGGTTGAGCAGTACTTC.

This chain joins TRBV5-1 and TRBJ2-4; no firm D call. CDR3 length: 14 residues. The germline gives CDR1 SGHRS, CDR2 YFSETQ. V was shortened by 0 bases and J by 2 bases, with 6 bases between the two germline ends. CDR3 nucleotides: TGCGCCAGCAGCTTGGGCGGAACCAAAAACATTCAGTACTTC. Translation: CASSLGGTKNIQYF.

The V and J genes are TRBV7-2 and TRBJ1-2; D gene ambiguous. CDR1 and CDR2 (germline): SGHTA, FQGNSA. V was trimmed by 2 bases and J by 8 bases, leaving 9 bases between them. This CDR3 region has 12 residues. CDR3 bases: TGTGCCAGCAGCTTATTTCTCGACGGCTACACCTTC. Its protein product is CASSLFLDGYTF.

The chain uses TRBV19 and TRBJ2-1; 9 nucleotides agree with TRBD1. The length of the CDR3 is 16 residues. V was pared by 5 bases and J by 4 bases, with 9 bases of the junction left unmatched. Germline CDR1 reads LNHDA; CDR2 reads SQIVND (reference sequence). The CDR3, as DNA: TGTGCCAGTAGTCCCTGGACAGGGGTCTCTTACAATGAGCAGTTCTTC. Amino acid sequence: CASSPWTGVSYNEQFF.

The genes are TRBV6-1 and TRBJ2-1, with D possibly being TRBD1 or TRBD2 (6 bases each). The length of the CDR3 is 14 residues. CDR1 MNHNS and CDR2 SASEGT come from the germline V gene. V gave up 4 bases and J gave up 5 bases, with 12 bases separating them. This chain's CDR3 is CASSAWGAHNEQFF. For the CDR3, the DNA is TGTGCCAGCAGTGCCTGGGGGGCCCACAATGAGCAGTTCTTC.

The CDR3 region is CSTRQGGLYEQYF. CDR3 coding DNA: TGCAGCACCCGACAGGGCGGCCTCTACGAGCAGTACTTC. The rearrangement links TRBV29-1 to TRBJ2-7; 7 positions match TRBD1. The CDR3 loop spans 13 amino acids. The germline V gene encodes CDR1 SQVTM and CDR2 ANQGSEA. V shed 8 bases and J 3 bases; nucleotides not matched to a gene: 10.

V gene TRBV5-1 combines with J gene TRBJ2-7; 12 bases map to TRBD1. Germline CDR1 SGHRS, CDR2 YFSETQ. The trim removed 4 bases at V and 9 bases at J, leaving 8 bases unmatched. CDR3 length: 14 residues. Written as DNA, the CDR3 is TGCGCCAGCAGCCGGAAGGGACAGGGGGCCAGGCAGTACTTC. Amino acids: CASSRKGQGARQYF.

V and J are TRBV2 and TRBJ2-7, with TRBD1 matching over 8 bases. J gave up 5 bases and V 4 bases, and 10 bases lay outside the gene matches. CDR3 length: 15 residues. Germline V lookup: CDR1 SNHLY, CDR2 FYNNEI. The CDR3, as DNA: TGTGCCAGCAGTGGATTGCAGGGGGCGATCCACGAGCAGTACTTC. It encodes CASSGLQGAIHEQYF.

This clone was found once. CDR3 region: CASSPKQNDQPQHF. In DNA form, the CDR3 reads TGTGCCAGCAGCCCTAAACAGAACGATCAGCCCCAGCATTTT. V and J are TRBV7-2 and TRBJ1-5; no reliable D call. This CDR3 has 14 amino acids. Trimming took off 5 bases at V and 5 bases at J, with 13 bases between the two ends. The V gene's germline CDR1 is SGHTA and CDR2 FQGNSA.

This clone was seen only once. The J gene is TRBJ2-5, the V gene TRBV6-5; tentatively, D is TRBD1 or TRBD2 (5 bases each). Germline CDR1 reads MNHEY; CDR2 reads SVGAGI. Trimming removed 6 bases from V and 4 bases from J, with 12 bases in between. The CDR3 consists of 13 residues. CDR3 coding DNA: TGTGCCAGCAGCCGGGACGTACGAGAGACCCAGTACTTC. It translates to CASSRDVRETQYF.

J is TRBJ2-5 and V is TRBV6-1, with TRBD2 matching 10 bases. The CDR3 totals 16 residues. Germline CDR1 and CDR2: MNHNS and SASEGT. J gave up 4 bases and V 0 bases, and 5 bases lay outside the gene matches. The CDR3 region is CASSEAPSGRGETQYF. The CDR3 DNA sequence: TGTGCCAGCAGTGAAGCCCCCAGCGGGAGGGGAGAGACCCAGTACTTC.

The chain joins TRBV23-1 to TRBJ2-1; D gene unclear. TRBV23-1 is an open reading frame whose function is uncertain. The CDR3 is 11 amino acids. V was clipped by 4 bases and J by 6 bases, with 4 bases between them. CDR3 sequence (DNA): TGCGCCAGCAGTCGGGGCAATGAGCAGTTCTTC. Amino acid sequence: CASSRGNEQFF.

The chain uses TRBV10-3 and TRBJ2-5; D remains unclear. The V and J ends lost 3 bases and 3 bases respectively, with 2 bases between them. This CDR3 is 11 amino acids long. Germline V gene data show CDR1 as ENHRY and CDR2 as SYGVKD. The CDR3 here is CAISEKETQYF. CDR3 DNA: TGTGCCATCAGTGAAAAAGAGACCCAGTACTTC.

This clone was recorded a few times. This chain uses TRBV11-2 with TRBJ2-1; 8 nucleotides match TRBD2. This CDR3 is built from 15 residues. Germline CDR1 is SGHAT and CDR2 is FQNNGV. The ends lost 3 bases at V and 3 bases at J; junction bases unmatched: 4. The CDR3 DNA follows: TGTGCCAGCAGCTTCGGACTAGCCTTCTACAATGAGCAGTTCTTC. The encoded protein is CASSFGLAFYNEQFF.